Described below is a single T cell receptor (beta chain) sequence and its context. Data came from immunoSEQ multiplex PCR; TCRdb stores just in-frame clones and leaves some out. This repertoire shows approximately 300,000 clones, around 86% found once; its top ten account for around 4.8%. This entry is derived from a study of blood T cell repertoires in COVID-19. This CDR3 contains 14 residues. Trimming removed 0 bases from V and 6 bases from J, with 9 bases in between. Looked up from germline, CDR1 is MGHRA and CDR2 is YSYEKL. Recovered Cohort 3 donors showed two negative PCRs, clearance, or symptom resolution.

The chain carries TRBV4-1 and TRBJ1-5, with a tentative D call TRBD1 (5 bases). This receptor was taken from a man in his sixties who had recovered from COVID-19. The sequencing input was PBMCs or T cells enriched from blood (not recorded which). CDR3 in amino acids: CASSQEGRGQPQHF. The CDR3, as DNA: TGCGCCAGCAGCCAAGAGGGAAGGGGTCAGCCCCAGCATTTT.